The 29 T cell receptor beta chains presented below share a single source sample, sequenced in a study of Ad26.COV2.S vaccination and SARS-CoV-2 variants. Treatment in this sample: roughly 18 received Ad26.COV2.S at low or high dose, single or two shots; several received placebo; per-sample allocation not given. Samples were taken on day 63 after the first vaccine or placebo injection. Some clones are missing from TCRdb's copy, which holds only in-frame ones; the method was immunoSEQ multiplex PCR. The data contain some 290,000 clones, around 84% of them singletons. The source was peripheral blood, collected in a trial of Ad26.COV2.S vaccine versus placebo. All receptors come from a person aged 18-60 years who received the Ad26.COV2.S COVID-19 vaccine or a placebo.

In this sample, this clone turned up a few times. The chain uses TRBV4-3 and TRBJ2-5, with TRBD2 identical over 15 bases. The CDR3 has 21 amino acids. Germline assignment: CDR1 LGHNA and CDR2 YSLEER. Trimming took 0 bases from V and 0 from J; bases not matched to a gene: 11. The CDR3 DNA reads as TGCGCCAGCAGCCAAGATTACCGGTCTGGGACTAGCGGGGGGTACCAAGAGACCCAGTACTTC. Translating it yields CASSQDYRSGTSGGYQETQYF.

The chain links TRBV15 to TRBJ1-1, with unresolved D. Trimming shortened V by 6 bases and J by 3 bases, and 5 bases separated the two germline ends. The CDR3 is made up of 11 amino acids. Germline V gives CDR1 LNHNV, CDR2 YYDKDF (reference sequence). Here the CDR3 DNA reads TGTGCCACCAGGATGGACACTGAAGCTTTCTTT. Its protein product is CATRMDTEAFF.

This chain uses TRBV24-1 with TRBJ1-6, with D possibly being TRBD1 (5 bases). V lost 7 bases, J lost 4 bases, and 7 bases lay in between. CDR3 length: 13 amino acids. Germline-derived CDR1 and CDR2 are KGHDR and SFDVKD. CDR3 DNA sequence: TGTGCCACCAGCGACAGTTATAATTCACCCCTCCACTTT. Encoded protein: CATSDSYNSPLHF.

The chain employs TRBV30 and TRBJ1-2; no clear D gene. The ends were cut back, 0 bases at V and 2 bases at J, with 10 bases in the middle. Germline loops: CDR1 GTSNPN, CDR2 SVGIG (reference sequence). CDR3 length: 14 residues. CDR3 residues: CAWSVALSNYGYTF. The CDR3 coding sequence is TGTGCCTGGAGTGTCGCGCTTTCAAACTATGGCTACACCTTC.

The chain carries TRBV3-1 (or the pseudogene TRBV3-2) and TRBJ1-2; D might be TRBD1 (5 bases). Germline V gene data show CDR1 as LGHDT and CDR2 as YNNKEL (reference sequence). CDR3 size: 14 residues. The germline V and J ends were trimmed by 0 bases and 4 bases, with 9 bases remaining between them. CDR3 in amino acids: CASSQDQGGYGYTF. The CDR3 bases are TGTGCCAGCAGCCAAGATCAGGGTGGCTATGGCTACACCTTC.

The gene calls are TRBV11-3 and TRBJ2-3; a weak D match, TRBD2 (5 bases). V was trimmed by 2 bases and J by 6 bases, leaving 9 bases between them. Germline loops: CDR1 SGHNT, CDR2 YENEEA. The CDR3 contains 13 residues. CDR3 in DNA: TGTGCCAGCAGCTTAATCGGCGGGGATACGCAGTATTTT. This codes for CASSLIGGDTQYF. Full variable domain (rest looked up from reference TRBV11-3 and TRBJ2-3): EAGVVQSPRYKIIEKKQPVAFWCNPISGHNTLYWYLQNLGQGPELLIRYENEEAVDDSQLPKDRFSAERLKGVDSTLKIQPAELGDSAVYLCASSLIGGDTQYFGPGTRLTVL.

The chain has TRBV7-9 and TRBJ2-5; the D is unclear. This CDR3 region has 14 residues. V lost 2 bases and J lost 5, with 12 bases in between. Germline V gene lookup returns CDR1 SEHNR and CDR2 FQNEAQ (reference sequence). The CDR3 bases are TGTGCCAGCAGCTTAAGACAAACTTTGGAGACCCAGTACTTC. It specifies CASSLRQTLETQYF. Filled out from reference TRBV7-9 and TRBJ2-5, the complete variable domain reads DTGVSQNPRHKITKRGQNVTFRCDPISEHNRLYWYRQTLGQGPEFLTYFQNEAQLEKSRLLSDRFSAERPKGSFSTLEIQRTEQGDSAMYLCASSLRQTLETQYFGPGTRLLVL.

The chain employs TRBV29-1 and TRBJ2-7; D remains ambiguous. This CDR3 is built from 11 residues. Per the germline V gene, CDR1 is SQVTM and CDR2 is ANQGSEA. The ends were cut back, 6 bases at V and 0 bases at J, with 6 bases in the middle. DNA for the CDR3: TGCAGCGTGAGTACCTCCTACGAGCAGTACTTC. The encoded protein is CSVSTSYEQYF.

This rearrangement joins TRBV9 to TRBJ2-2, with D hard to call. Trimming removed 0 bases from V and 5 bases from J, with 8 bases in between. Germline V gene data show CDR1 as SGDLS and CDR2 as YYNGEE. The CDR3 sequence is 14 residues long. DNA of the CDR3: TGTGCCAGCAGCGTAGAGTCGGTAACCGGGGAGCTGTTTTTT. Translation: CASSVESVTGELFF.

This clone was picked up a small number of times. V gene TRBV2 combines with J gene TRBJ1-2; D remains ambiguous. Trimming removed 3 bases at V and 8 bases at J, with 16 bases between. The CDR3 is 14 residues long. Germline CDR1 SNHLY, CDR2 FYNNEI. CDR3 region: CASSEWISKHGYTF. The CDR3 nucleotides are TGTGCCAGCAGTGAGTGGATATCGAAGCACGGCTACACCTTC.

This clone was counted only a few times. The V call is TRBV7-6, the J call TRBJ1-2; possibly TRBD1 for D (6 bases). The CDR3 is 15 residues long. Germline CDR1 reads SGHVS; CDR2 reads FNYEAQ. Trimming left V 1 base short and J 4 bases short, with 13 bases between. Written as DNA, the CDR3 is TGTGCCAGCAGCTTAGAGGCCTGGGGGGCCTATGGCTACACCTTC. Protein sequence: CASSLEAWGAYGYTF.

The CDR3 is CASSLGSDGYTF. In DNA, the CDR3 is TGTGCCAGCAGCTTGGGGTCAGATGGCTACACCTTC. The chain recombines TRBV5-4 with TRBJ1-2; no reliable D call. The CDR3 spans 12 residues. Looked up from germline, CDR1 is SGHNT and CDR2 is YYREEE (reference sequence). V was cut by 0 bases and J by 6 bases, with 6 bases left in between.

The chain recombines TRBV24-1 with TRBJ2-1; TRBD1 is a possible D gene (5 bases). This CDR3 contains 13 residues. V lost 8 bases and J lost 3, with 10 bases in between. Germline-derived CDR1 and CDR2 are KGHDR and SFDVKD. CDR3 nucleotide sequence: TGTGCCACCACCCCGGACAACTACAATGAGCAGTTCTTC. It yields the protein CATTPDNYNEQFF.

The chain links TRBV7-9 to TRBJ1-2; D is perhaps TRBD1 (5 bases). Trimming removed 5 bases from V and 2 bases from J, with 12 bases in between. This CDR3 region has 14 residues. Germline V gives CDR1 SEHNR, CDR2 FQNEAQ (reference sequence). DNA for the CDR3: TGTGCCAGCAGCAACCGGGACCGAAACTATGGCTACACCTTC. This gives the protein CASSNRDRNYGYTF.

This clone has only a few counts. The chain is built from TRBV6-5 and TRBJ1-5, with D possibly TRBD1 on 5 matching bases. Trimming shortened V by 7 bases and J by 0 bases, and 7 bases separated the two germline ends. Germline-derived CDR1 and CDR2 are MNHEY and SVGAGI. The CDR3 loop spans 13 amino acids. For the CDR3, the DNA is TGTGCCAGCACTACAGGTAGCAATCAGCCCCAGCATTTT. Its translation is CASTTGSNQPQHF.

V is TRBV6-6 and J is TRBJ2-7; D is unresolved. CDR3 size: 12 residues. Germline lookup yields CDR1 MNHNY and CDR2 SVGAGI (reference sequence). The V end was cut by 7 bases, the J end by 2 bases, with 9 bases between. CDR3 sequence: CASKDAAYEQYF. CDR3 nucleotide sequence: TGTGCCAGCAAAGACGCGGCCTACGAGCAGTACTTC.

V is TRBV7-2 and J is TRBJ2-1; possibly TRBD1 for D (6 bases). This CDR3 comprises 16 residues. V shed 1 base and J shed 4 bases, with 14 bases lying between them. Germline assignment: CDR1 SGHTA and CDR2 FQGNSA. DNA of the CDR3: TGTGCCAGCAGCTTAGGAGTAGGGGGTCGATACAATGAGCAGTTCTTC. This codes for CASSLGVGGRYNEQFF.

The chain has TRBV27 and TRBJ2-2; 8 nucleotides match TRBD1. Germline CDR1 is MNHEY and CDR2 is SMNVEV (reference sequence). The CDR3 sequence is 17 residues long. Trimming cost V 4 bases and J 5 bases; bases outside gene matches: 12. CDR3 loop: CASSSPQGASGTGELFF. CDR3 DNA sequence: TGTGCCAGCAGTTCGCCCCAGGGGGCCTCGGGAACCGGGGAGCTGTTTTTT.

The CDR3 DNA is TGTGCCAGCAGTTTCCCCGGCTCTTTGAATTCACCCCTCCACTTT. Its translation: CASSFPGSLNSPLHF. This sequence joins TRBV6-6 and TRBJ1-6; D unclear. Per the germline V gene, CDR1 is MNHNY and CDR2 is SVGAGI (reference sequence). This CDR3 is 15 amino acids long. Trimming removed 4 bases from V and 7 bases from J, with 14 bases in between.

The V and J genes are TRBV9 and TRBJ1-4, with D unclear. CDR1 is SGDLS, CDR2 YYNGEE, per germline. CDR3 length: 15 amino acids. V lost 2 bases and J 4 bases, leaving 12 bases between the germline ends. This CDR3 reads CASSVQDGVNEKLFF. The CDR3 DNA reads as TGTGCCAGCAGCGTCCAAGATGGGGTTAATGAAAAACTGTTTTTT. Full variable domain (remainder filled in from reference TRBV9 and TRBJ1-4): DSGVTQTPKHLITATGQRVTLRCSPRSGDLSVYWYQQSLDQGLQFLIQYYNGEERAKGNILERFSAQQFPDLHSELNLSSLELGDSALYFCASSVQDGVNEKLFFGSGTQLSVL.

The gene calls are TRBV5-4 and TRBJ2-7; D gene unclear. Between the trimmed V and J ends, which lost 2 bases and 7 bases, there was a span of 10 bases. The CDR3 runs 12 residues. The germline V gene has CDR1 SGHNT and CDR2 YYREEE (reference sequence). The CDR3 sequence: CASSFPLGEQYF. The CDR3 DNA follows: TGTGCCAGCAGCTTCCCGCTGGGGGAGCAGTACTTC.

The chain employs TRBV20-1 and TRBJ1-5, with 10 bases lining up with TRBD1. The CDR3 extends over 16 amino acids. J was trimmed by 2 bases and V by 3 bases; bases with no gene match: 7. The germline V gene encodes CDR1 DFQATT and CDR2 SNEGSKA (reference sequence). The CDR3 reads CSASSPGTGGNQPQHF. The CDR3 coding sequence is TGCAGTGCTAGTTCCCCCGGGACAGGGGGCAATCAGCCCCAGCATTTT.

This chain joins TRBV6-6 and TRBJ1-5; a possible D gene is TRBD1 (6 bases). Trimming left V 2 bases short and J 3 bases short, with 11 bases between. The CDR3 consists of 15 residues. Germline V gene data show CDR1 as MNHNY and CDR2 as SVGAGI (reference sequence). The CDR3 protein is CASSYGGQYNQPQHF. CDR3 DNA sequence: TGTGCCAGCAGTTACGGTGGACAGTACAATCAGCCCCAGCATTTT.

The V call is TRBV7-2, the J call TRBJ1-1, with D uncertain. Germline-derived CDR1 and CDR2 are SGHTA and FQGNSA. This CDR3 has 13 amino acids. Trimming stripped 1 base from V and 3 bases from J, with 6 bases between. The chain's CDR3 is CASSLELYTEAFF. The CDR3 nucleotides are TGTGCCAGCAGCTTAGAATTATACACTGAAGCTTTCTTT. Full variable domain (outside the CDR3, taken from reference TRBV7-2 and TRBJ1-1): GAGVSQSPSNKVTEKGKDVELRCDPISGHTALYWYRQSLGQGLEFLIYFQGNSAPDKSGLPSDRFSAERTGGSVSTLTIQRTQQEDSAVYLCASSLELYTEAFFGQGTRLTVV.

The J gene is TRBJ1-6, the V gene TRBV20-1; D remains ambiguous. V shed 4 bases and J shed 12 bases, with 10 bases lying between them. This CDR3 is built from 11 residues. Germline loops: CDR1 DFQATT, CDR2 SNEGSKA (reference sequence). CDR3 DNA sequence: TGCAGTGCTAAAGGGTTGCTACCCCTCCACTTT. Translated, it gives CSAKGLLPLHF.

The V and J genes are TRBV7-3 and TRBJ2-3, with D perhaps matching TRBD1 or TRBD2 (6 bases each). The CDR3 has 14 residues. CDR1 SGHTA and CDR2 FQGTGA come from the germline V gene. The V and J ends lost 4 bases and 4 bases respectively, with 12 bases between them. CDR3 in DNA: TGTGCCAGCAGCTGGGGGGCCACGGCAGATACGCAGTATTTT. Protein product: CASSWGATADTQYF.

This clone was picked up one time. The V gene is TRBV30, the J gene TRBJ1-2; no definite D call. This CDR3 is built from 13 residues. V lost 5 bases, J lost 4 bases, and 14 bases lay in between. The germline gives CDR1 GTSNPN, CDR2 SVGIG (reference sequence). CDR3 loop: CAWEWTNLYGYTF. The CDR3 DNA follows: TGTGCCTGGGAATGGACGAACCTCTATGGCTACACCTTC.

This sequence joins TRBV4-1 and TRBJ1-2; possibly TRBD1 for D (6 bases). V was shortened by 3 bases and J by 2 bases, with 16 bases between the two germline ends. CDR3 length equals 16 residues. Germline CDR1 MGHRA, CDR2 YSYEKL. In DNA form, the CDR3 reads TGCGCCAGCAGCCAGAATACAGGGTTTGGGAACTATGGCTACACCTTC. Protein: CASSQNTGFGNYGYTF.

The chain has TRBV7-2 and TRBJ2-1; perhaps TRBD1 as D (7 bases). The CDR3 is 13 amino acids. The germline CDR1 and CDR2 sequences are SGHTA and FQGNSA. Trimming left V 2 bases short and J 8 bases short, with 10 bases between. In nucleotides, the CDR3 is TGTGCCAGCAGCTTAACCAGGGGGGATGAGCAGTTCTTC. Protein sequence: CASSLTRGDEQFF.